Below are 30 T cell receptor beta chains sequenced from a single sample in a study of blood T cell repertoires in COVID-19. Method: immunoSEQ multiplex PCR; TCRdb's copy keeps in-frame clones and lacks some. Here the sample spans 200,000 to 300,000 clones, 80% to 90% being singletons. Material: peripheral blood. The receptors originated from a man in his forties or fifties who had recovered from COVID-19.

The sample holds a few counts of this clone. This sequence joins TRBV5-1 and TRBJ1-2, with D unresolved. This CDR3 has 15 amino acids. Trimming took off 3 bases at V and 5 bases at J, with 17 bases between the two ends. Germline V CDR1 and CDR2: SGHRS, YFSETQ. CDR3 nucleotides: TGCGCCAGCAGCTCGCGGGTCGTAGGTCCTTATGGCTACACCTTC. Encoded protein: CASSSRVVGPYGYTF.

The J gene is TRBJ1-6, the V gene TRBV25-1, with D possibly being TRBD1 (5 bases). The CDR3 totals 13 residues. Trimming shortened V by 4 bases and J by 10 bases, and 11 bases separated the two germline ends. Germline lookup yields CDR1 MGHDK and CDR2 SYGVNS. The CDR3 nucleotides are TGTGCCAGCAGTGTACAGGAAGACTCACCCCTCCACTTT. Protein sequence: CASSVQEDSPLHF.

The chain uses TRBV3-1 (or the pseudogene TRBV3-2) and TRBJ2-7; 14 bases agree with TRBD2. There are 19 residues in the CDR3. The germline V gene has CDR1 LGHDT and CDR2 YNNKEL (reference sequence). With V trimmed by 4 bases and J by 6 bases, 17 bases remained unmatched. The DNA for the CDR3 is TGTGCCAGCAGCCTCCGAGCCGGACTAGCGGGGGGCCGGGGATCCGAGCAGTACTTC. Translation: CASSLRAGLAGGRGSEQYF.

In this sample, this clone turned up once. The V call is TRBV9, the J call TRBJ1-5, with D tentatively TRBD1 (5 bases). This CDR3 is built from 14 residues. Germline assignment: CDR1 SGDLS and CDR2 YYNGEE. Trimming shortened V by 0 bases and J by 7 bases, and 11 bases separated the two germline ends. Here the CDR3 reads CASSVGQGRQPQHF. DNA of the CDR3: TGTGCCAGCAGCGTAGGCCAGGGTAGACAGCCCCAGCATTTT.

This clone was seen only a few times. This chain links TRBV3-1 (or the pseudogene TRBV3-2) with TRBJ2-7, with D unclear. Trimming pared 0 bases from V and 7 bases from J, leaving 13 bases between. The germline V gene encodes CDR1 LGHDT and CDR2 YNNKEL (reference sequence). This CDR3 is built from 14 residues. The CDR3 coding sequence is TGTGCCAGCAGCCAAGACGACACCTTTGCTGAGCAGTACTTC. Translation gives CASSQDDTFAEQYF.

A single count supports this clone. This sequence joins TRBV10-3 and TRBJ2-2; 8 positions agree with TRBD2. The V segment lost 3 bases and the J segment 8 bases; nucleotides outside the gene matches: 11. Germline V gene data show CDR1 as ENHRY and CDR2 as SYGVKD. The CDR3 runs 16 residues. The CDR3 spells CAISDASGGTRGELFF. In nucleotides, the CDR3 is TGTGCCATCAGTGATGCCAGCGGGGGTACAAGAGGGGAGCTGTTTTTT.

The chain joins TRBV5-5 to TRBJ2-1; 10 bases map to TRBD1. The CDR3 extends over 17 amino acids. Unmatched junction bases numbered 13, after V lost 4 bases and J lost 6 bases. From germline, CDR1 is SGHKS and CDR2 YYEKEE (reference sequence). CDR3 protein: CASSPVPPGQGSNEQFF. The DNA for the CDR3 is TGTGCCAGCAGCCCCGTTCCCCCGGGACAGGGGAGCAATGAGCAGTTCTTC.

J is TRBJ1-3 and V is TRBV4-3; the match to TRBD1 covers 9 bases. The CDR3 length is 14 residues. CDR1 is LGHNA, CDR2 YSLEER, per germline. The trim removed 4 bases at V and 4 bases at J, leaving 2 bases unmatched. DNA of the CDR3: TGCGCCAGCAGCCTTACAGGGGGCGGAAACACCATATATTTT. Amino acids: CASSLTGGGNTIYF.

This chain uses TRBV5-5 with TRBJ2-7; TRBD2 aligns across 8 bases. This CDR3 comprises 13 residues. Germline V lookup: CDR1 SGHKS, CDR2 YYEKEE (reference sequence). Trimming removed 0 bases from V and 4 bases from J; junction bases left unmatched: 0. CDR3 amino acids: CASSLGGRYEQYF. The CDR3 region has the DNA TGTGCCAGCAGCTTGGGCGGGAGGTACGAGCAGTACTTC.

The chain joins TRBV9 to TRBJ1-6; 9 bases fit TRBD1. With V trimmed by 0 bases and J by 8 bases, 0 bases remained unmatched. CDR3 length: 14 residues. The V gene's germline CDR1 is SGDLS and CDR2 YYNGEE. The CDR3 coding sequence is TGTGCCAGCAGCGTAGGGACAGGGGATTCACCCCTCCACTTT. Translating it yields CASSVGTGDSPLHF.

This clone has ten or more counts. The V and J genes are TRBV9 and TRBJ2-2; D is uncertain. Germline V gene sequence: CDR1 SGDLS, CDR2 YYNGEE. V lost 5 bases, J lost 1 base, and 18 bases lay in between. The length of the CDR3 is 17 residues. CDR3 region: CASRERKVEKNTGELFF. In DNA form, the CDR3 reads TGTGCCAGCAGAGAGAGGAAGGTTGAAAAGAACACCGGGGAGCTGTTTTTT.

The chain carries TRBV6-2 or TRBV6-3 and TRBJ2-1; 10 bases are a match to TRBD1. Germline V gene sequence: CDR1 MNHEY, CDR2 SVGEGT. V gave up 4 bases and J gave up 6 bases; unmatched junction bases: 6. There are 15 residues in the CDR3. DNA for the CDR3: TGTGCCAGCAGTTCCGGGACAGGGGACCTCAATGAGCAGTTCTTC. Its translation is CASSSGTGDLNEQFF.

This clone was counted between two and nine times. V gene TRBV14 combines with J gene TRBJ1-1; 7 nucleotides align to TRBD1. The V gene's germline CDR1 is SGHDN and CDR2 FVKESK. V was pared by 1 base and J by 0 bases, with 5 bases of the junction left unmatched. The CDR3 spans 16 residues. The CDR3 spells CASSQGQGWLNTEAFF. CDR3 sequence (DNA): TGTGCCAGCAGCCAAGGACAGGGCTGGCTGAACACTGAAGCTTTCTTT.

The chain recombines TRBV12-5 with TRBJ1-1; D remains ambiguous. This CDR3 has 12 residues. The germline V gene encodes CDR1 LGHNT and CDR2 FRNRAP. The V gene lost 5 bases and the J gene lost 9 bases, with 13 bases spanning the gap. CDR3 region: CASGTEVGKAFF. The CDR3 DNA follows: TGTGCTAGTGGTACAGAAGTCGGTAAAGCTTTCTTT.

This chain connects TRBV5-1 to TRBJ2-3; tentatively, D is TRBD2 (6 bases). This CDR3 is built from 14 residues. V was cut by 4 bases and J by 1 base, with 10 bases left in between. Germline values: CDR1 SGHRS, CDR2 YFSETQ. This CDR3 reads CASSGGLRTDTQYF. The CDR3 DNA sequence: TGCGCCAGCAGCGGGGGACTCCGCACAGATACGCAGTATTTT.

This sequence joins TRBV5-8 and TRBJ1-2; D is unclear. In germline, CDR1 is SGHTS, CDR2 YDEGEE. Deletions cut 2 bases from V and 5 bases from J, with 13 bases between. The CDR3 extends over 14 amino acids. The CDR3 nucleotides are TGTGCCAGCAGCTTTCCGGACGGACTATATGGCTACACCTTC. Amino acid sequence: CASSFPDGLYGYTF.

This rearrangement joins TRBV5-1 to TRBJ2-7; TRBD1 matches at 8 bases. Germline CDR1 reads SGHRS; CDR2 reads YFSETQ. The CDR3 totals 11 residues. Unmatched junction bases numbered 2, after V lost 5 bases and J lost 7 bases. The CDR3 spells CASRTGGEQYF. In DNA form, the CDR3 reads TGCGCCAGCAGAACAGGGGGTGAGCAGTACTTC.

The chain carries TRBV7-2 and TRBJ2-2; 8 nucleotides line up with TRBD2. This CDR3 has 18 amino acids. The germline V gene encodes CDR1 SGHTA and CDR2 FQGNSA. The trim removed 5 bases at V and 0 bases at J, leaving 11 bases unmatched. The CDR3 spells CASSRNYLAGPNTGELFF. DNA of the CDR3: TGTGCCAGCAGCCGTAACTACCTAGCGGGCCCGAACACCGGGGAGCTGTTTTTT.

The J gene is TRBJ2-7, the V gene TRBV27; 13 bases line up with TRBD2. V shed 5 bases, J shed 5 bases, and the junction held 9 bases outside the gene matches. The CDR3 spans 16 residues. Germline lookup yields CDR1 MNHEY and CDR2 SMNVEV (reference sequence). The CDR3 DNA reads TGTGCCAGCAGTAAACTCACTAGCGGGGGGGACGACGAGCAGTACTTC. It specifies CASSKLTSGGDDEQYF.

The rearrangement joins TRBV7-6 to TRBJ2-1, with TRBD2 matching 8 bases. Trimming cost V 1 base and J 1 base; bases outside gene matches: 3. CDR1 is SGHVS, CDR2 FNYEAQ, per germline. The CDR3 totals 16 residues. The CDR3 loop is CASSLDSGRSYNEQFF. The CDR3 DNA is TGTGCCAGCAGCTTAGACAGCGGGAGATCCTACAATGAGCAGTTCTTC.

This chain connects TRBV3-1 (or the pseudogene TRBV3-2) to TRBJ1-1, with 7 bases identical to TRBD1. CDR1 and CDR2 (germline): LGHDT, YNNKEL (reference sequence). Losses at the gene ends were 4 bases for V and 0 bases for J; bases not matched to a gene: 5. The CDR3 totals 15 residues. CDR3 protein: CASSRQGGLNTEAFF. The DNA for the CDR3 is TGTGCCAGCAGCCGCCAAGGGGGCTTGAACACTGAAGCTTTCTTT.

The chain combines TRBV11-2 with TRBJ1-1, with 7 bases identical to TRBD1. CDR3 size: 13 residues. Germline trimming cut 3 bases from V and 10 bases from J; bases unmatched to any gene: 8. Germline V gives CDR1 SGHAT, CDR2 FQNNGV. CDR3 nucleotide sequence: TGTGCCAGCAGCTTGGGGCAGGGGGATCGAGCTTTCTTT. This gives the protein CASSLGQGDRAFF.

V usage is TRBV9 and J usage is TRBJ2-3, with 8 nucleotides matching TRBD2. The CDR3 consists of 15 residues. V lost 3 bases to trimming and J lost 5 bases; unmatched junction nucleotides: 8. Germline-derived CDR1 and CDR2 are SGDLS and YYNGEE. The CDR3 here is CASSGGLAGEDTQYF. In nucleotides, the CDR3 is TGTGCCAGCAGCGGTGGACTAGCCGGTGAAGATACGCAGTATTTT. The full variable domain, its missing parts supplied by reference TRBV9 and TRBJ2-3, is DSGVTQTPKHLITATGQRVTLRCSPRSGDLSVYWYQQSLDQGLQFLIQYYNGEERAKGNILERFSAQQFPDLHSELNLSSLELGDSALYFCASSGGLAGEDTQYFGPGTRLTVL.

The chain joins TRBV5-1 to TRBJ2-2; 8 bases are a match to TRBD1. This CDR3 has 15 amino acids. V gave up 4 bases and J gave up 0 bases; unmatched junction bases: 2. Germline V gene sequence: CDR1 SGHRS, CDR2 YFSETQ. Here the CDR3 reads CASSVQGANTGELFF. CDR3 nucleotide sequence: TGCGCCAGCAGCGTACAGGGGGCGAACACCGGGGAGCTGTTTTTT. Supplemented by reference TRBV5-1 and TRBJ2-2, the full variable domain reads KAGVTQTPRYLIKTRGQQVTLSCSPISGHRSVSWYQQTPGQGLQFLFEYFSETQRNKGNFPGRFSGRQFSNSRSEMNVSTLELGDSALYLCASSVQGANTGELFFGEGSRLTVL.

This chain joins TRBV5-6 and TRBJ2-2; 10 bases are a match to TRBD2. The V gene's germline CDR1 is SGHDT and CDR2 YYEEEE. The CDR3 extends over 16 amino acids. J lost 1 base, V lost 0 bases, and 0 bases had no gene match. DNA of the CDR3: TGTGCCAGCAGCTTGGGACTAGCGGGGAACACCGGGGAGCTGTTTTTT. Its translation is CASSLGLAGNTGELFF.

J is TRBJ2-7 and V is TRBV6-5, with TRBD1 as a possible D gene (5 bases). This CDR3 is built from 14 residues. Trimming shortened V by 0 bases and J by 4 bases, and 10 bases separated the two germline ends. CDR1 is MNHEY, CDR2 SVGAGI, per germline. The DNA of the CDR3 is TGTGCCAGCAGTTACTCGTCCAGGGAATACGAGCAGTACTTC. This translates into CASSYSSREYEQYF.

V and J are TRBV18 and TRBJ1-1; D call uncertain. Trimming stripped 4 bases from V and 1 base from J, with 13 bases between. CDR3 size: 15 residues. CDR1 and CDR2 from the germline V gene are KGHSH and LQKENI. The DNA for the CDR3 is TGTGCCAGCTCACATCGGGCAGAGGGGAACACTGAAGCTTTCTTT. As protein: CASSHRAEGNTEAFF. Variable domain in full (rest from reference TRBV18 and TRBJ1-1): NAGVMQNPRHLVRRRGQEARLRCSPMKGHSHVYWYRQLPEEGLKFMVYLQKENIIDESGMPKERFSAEFPKEGPSILRIQQVVRGDSAAYFCASSHRAEGNTEAFFGQGTRLTVV.

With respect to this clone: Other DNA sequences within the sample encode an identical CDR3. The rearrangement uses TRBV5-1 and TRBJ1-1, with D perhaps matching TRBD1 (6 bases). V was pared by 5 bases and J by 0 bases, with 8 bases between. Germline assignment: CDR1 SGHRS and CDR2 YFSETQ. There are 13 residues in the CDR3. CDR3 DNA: TGCGCCAGCAGAGAGGGGGTGAACACTGAAGCTTTCTTT. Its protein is CASREGVNTEAFF.

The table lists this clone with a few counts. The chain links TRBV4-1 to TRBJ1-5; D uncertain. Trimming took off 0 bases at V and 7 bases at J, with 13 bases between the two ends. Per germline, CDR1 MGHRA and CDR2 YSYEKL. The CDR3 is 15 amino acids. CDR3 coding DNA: TGCGCCAGCAGCCAAGATCGGCAGGCAGGACAGCCCCAGCATTTT. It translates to CASSQDRQAGQPQHF.

The CDR3, as DNA: TGTGCCAGCAGCGAGGACTGGGGGGGGTATGACGGCGGTGGCTACACCTTC. It translates to CASSEDWGGYDGGGYTF. V gene TRBV7-6 combines with J gene TRBJ1-2; D perhaps matches TRBD1 (5 bases). Germline values: CDR1 SGHVS, CDR2 FNYEAQ. The CDR3 has 17 residues. V dropped 5 bases and J dropped 7 bases, with 26 bases sitting between them.